These T cell receptor beta chains were read from a single sample in a study of early T cells in non-severe SARS-CoV-2 infection. One entry per CDR3 protein results from TCRdb running MiXCR on the 5' RACE reads. The table lists 55,000 to 85,000 distinct CDR3 sequences, around 13% of them singletons, with about an eighth in the top ten. Sequencing used whole blood. The source of these receptors is an adult who was a healthcare worker with PCR-confirmed SARS-CoV-2 infection or an uninfected control (not recorded which). Both conserved end residues are part of each CDR3. Fields, in order: J gene, V gene, D gene, clone size, CDR3 DNA, CDR3 protein. The D gene is left open where the match is weak. Expanded clones are given a class, and other clones once, few, many or no size at all.

J: TRBJ2-3; V: TRBV29-1; D: NA; size: few; DNA: TGCAGCGTTGTACCGGGCAGCACAGATACGCAGTATTTT; CDR3: CSVVPGSTDTQYF
J: TRBJ1-6; V: TRBV2; D: NA; size: NA; DNA: TGTGCCAGCAGTCCAGGGTCCTCACCCCTCCACTTT; CDR3: CASSPGSSPLHF
J: TRBJ2-6; V: TRBV7-2; D: NA; size: NA; DNA: TGTGCCAGCAGGGGCAGGGCTGGGGCCAACGTCCTGACTTTC; CDR3: CASRGRAGANVLTF
J: TRBJ2-2; V: TRBV7-8; D: TRBD2; size: NA; DNA: TGTGCCAGCAGCTTAGTGACTAGCGGGAACACCGGGGAGCTGTTTTTT; CDR3: CASSLVTSGNTGELFF
J: TRBJ1-4; V: TRBV6-5; D: TRBD1; size: few; DNA: TGTGCCAGCAGGCCGACAGGGGTTGAAAAACTGTTTTTT; CDR3: CASRPTGVEKLFF
J: TRBJ1-1; V: TRBV6-5; D: NA; size: few; DNA: TGTGCCAGCAGTTACGGGGGAGGGACTGAAGCTTTCTTT; CDR3: CASSYGGGTEAFF
J: TRBJ2-1; V: TRBV4-1; D: TRBD1; size: few; DNA: TGCGCCAGCAGCCAGAATACAGGGGACTACAATGAGCAGTTCTTC; CDR3: CASSQNTGDYNEQFF
J: TRBJ1-5; V: TRBV28; D: NA; size: NA; DNA: TGTGCCAGCAGTAATCGGGAAGGGGATCAGCCCCAGCATTTT; CDR3: CASSNREGDQPQHF
J: TRBJ1-3; V: TRBV7-3; D: NA; size: many; DNA: TGTGCCAGCAGCTTAGATGGAGGTGCAAACACCATATATTTT; CDR3: CASSLDGGANTIYF
J: TRBJ2-4; V: TRBV19; D: NA; size: NA; DNA: TGTGCCAGTAGTATGGTAGGAGGGGATTCGGACATTCAGTACTTC; CDR3: CASSMVGGDSDIQYF
J: TRBJ2-1; V: TRBV15; D: TRBD2; size: many; DNA: TGTGCCACCAGCAGAGCGGGGCGGGGGGACTCCTACAATGAGCAGTTCTTC; CDR3: CATSRAGRGDSYNEQFF
J: TRBJ2-7; V: TRBV19; D: TRBD1; size: many; DNA: TGTGCCAGTAGTTCAGGGACAGTACACTCCTACGAGCAGTACTTC; CDR3: CASSSGTVHSYEQYF
J: TRBJ2-6; V: TRBV6-1; D: NA; size: few; DNA: TGTGCCAGCAAAAGAACAGGGACTGGGGCCAACGTCCTGACTTTC; CDR3: CASKRTGTGANVLTF
J: TRBJ2-7; V: TRBV7-2; D: NA; size: many; DNA: TGTGCCAGCAGCTTAGGGTGGCAGTTCTACGAGCAGTACTTC; CDR3: CASSLGWQFYEQYF
J: TRBJ2-3; V: TRBV7-9; D: NA; size: NA; DNA: TGTGCCAGCAGCCCCGTGGGGCCTTACACAGATACGCAGTATTTT; CDR3: CASSPVGPYTDTQYF
J: TRBJ2-3; V: TRBV20-1; D: TRBD2; size: NA; DNA: TGCAGTGCTAGCCCCACTAGCGGGGTATCCACAGATACGCAGTATTTT; CDR3: CSASPTSGVSTDTQYF
J: TRBJ2-1; V: TRBV4-1; D: TRBD1; size: few; DNA: TGTGCCAGCAGCCAAGATATGAGTTCGGGACAGGGGGCTAATGAGCAGTTCTTC; CDR3: CASSQDMSSGQGANEQFF
J: TRBJ2-3; V: TRBV6-2/TRBV6-3; D: NA; size: NA; DNA: TGTGCCAGCAGCGTACCGACTGCAATGGTGGATACGCAGTATTTT; CDR3: CASSVPTAMVDTQYF
J: TRBJ2-3; V: TRBV6-9; D: NA; size: NA; DNA: TGTGCCAGCAACCCGGTGGGGGCAGATACGCAGTATTTT; CDR3: CASNPVGADTQYF
J: TRBJ1-6; V: TRBV9; D: NA; size: NA; DNA: TGTGCCAGCAGCGTAGCGGAGAATTCACCCCTCCACTTT; CDR3: CASSVAENSPLHF
J: TRBJ2-7; V: TRBV28; D: TRBD1; size: NA; DNA: TGTGCCAGCAGTACCTTAGGGACAGCCCACTACGAGCAGTACTTC; CDR3: CASSTLGTAHYEQYF
J: TRBJ1-1; V: TRBV7-3; D: NA; size: few; DNA: TGTGCCAGCAGCGCGCAAGTGGGGGTGGGCACTGAAGCTTTCTTT; CDR3: CASSAQVGVGTEAFF
J: TRBJ1-4; V: TRBV14; D: TRBD1; size: NA; DNA: TGTGCCAGCAGCCGCATCGGGACAGATAATGAAAAACTGTTTTTT; CDR3: CASSRIGTDNEKLFF
J: TRBJ2-5; V: TRBV4-1; D: NA; size: NA; DNA: TGCGCCAGCAGCCAAGATCGAGGTGCTAGAGAGACCCAGTACTTC; CDR3: CASSQDRGARETQYF
J: TRBJ2-1; V: TRBV7-2; D: NA; size: NA; DNA: TGTGCCAGCAGCGCATATGCGGGACTCGAGAGCTCCTACAATGAGCAGTTCTTC; CDR3: CASSAYAGLESSYNEQFF
J: TRBJ1-2; V: TRBV13; D: NA; size: NA; DNA: TGTGCCAGCAGCTTAGACAGTGTTGGCTACACCTTC; CDR3: CASSLDSVGYTF
J: TRBJ2-2; V: TRBV7-2; D: TRBD2; size: few; DNA: TGTGCCAGCAGCTTAGTAGCGGGGGAAACCGGGGAGCTGTTTTTT; CDR3: CASSLVAGETGELFF
J: TRBJ1-2; V: TRBV7-3; D: NA; size: many; DNA: TGTGCCAGCAGCAAAGGGCCAGGGGATGCCTATGGCTACACCTTC; CDR3: CASSKGPGDAYGYTF
J: TRBJ2-5; V: TRBV3-1; D: NA; size: NA; DNA: TGTGCCAGCAGCACCCTCGTGCGAGGCCAAGAGACCCAGTACTTC; CDR3: CASSTLVRGQETQYF
J: TRBJ2-5; V: TRBV20-1; D: TRBD2; size: NA; DNA: TGCAGTGCTGGACATAGCGGGGGGTCACAAGAGACCCAGTACTTC; CDR3: CSAGHSGGSQETQYF
J: TRBJ2-5; V: TRBV10-2; D: TRBD2; size: NA; DNA: TGCGCCAGCAGTGAGTCTAACCGACTAGCGGGGGGGCCACGGGAGACCCAGTACTTC; CDR3: CASSESNRLAGGPRETQYF
J: TRBJ2-1; V: TRBV2; D: NA; size: NA; DNA: TGTGCCAGCAGAGGTGTGTCCTACAATGAGCAGTTCTTC; CDR3: CASRGVSYNEQFF
J: TRBJ1-6; V: TRBV3-1; D: TRBD1; size: many; DNA: TGTGCCAGCAGCCAAGTAACAGGGGATAATTCACCCCTCCACTTT; CDR3: CASSQVTGDNSPLHF
J: TRBJ2-5; V: TRBV27; D: TRBD2; size: many; DNA: TGTGCCAGCAGTTTGAGCGGGGGGTATCAAGAGACCCAGTACTTC; CDR3: CASSLSGGYQETQYF
J: TRBJ1-1; V: TRBV20-1; D: NA; size: NA; DNA: TGCAGTGGTTCCCGAACCAACACTGAAGCTTTCTTT; CDR3: CSGSRTNTEAFF
J: TRBJ2-2; V: TRBV6-2/TRBV6-3; D: NA; size: many; DNA: TGTGCCAGCAGCCCTAACATTGAGAGCACCGGGGAGCTGTTTTTT; CDR3: CASSPNIESTGELFF
J: TRBJ2-2; V: TRBV7-8; D: NA; size: few; DNA: TGTGCCAGCAGCTCGTGGGGGTCGAACACCGGGGAGCTGTTTTTT; CDR3: CASSSWGSNTGELFF
J: TRBJ1-1; V: TRBV28; D: NA; size: few; DNA: TGTGCCAGCAGTTTAGGGCAGTTTGAAGCTTTCTTT; CDR3: CASSLGQFEAFF
J: TRBJ2-3; V: TRBV7-7; D: TRBD2; size: NA; DNA: TGTGCCAGCAGCTTAGGAGCGGGGGGGACAGATACGCAGTATTTT; CDR3: CASSLGAGGTDTQYF
J: TRBJ1-6; V: TRBV4-3; D: NA; size: NA; DNA: TGCGCCAGCAGCCAGCTTAGCTCCTATAATTCACCCCTCCACTTT; CDR3: CASSQLSSYNSPLHF
J: TRBJ2-2; V: TRBV18; D: NA; size: few; DNA: TGTGCCAGCTCACAGGGGACCGGGGAGCTGTTTTTT; CDR3: CASSQGTGELFF
J: TRBJ2-6; V: TRBV6-1; D: NA; size: many; DNA: TGTGCCAGCAGTGAACTCTCTGGGGCCAACGTCCTGACTTTC; CDR3: CASSELSGANVLTF
J: TRBJ1-1; V: TRBV12-3/TRBV12-4; D: TRBD1; size: few; DNA: TGTGCCAGCAGTCTCCAGGGGGACACTGAAGCTTTCTTT; CDR3: CASSLQGDTEAFF
J: TRBJ1-3; V: TRBV9; D: NA; size: NA; DNA: TGTGCCAGCAGCGTGGGCGGACACCTAGGAAACACCATATATTTT; CDR3: CASSVGGHLGNTIYF
J: TRBJ1-2; V: TRBV12-3/TRBV12-4; D: NA; size: NA; DNA: TGTGCCAGCACCCTAGGGGAGCAGCACTATGGCTACACCTTC; CDR3: CASTLGEQHYGYTF
J: TRBJ1-2; V: TRBV3-1; D: NA; size: few; DNA: TGTGCCAGCAGCCAACAAGGAGACCGATCCGGCTACACCTTC; CDR3: CASSQQGDRSGYTF
J: TRBJ2-3; V: TRBV12-3/TRBV12-4; D: TRBD2; size: few; DNA: TGTGCCAGCAGTTTAAGGATGACTAGCGGGGACAGCACAGATACGCAGTATTTT; CDR3: CASSLRMTSGDSTDTQYF
J: TRBJ2-2; V: TRBV3-1; D: NA; size: many; DNA: TGTGCCAGCAGCCTACAGGGATCCGGGGAGCTGTTTTTT; CDR3: CASSLQGSGELFF
J: TRBJ2-5; V: TRBV4-1; D: NA; size: few; DNA: TGCGCCAGCAGCCAAGAGTTCTTCGGCAGGGCAGAGACCCAGTACTTC; CDR3: CASSQEFFGRAETQYF
J: TRBJ2-7; V: TRBV7-2; D: TRBD1; size: NA; DNA: TGTGCCAGCAGCCACAACCTAGGGGGCGGCGGTTCCTACGAGCAGTACTTC; CDR3: CASSHNLGGGGSYEQYF
J: TRBJ2-2; V: TRBV7-9; D: NA; size: NA; DNA: TGTGCCAGCAGCTCACTAGTTTCAGCCGGGGAGCTGTTTTTT; CDR3: CASSSLVSAGELFF
J: TRBJ2-5; V: TRBV29-1; D: NA; size: NA; DNA: TGCAGCGTTGGACTAGTGGAGACCCAGTACTTC; CDR3: CSVGLVETQYF
J: TRBJ1-2; V: TRBV7-9; D: NA; size: NA; DNA: TGTGCCAGCAGCCTCACATCCGTCTCGGCACATGGCTACACCTTC; CDR3: CASSLTSVSAHGYTF
J: TRBJ1-5; V: TRBV3-1; D: TRBD1; size: NA; DNA: TGTGCCAGCAGCCATTCGGCAGGGGGCAACAATCAGCCCCAGCATTTT; CDR3: CASSHSAGGNNQPQHF
J: TRBJ1-1; V: TRBV18; D: NA; size: NA; DNA: TGTGCCAGCTCTCGATACAGGGTCGACACTGAAGCTTTCTTT; CDR3: CASSRYRVDTEAFF